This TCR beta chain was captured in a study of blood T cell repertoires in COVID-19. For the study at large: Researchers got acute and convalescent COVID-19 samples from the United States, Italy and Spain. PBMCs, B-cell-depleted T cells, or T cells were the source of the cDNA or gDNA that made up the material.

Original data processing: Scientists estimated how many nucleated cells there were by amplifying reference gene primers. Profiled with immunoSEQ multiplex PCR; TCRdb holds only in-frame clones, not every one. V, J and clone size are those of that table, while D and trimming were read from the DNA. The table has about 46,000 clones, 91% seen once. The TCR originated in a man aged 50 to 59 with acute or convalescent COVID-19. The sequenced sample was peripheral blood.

CDR3 residues: CASASDRAQGNTIYF. The CDR3 bases are TGCGCCAGCGCGTCAGACAGGGCCCAAGGAAACACCATATATTTT. The chain combines TRBV5-1 with TRBJ1-3, with 7 bases that match TRBD1. Trimming removed 7 bases from V and 4 bases from J; junction bases left unmatched: 11. CDR3 length: 15 residues. The V gene's germline CDR1 is SGHRS and CDR2 YFSETQ. The complete variable domain, with remaining parts taken from reference TRBV5-1 and TRBJ1-3, reads KAGVTQTPRYLIKTRGQQVTLSCSPISGHRSVSWYQQTPGQGLQFLFEYFSETQRNKGNFPGRFSGRQFSNSRSEMNVSTLELGDSALYLCASASDRAQGNTIYFGEGSWLTVV.